This T cell receptor beta chain derives from a study of blood T cell repertoires in COVID-19. Repertoires were generated with immunoSEQ multiplex PCR, while TCRdb's copy carries only in-frame clones and drops some. Of roughly 160,000 clones in the sample, around four fifths are singletons; the top ten hold over 7%. The V gene's germline CDR1 is SGHRS and CDR2 YFSETQ. The CDR3 sequence is 14 residues long. V was clipped by 0 bases and J by 8 bases; unmatched bases: 4. Sequenced input: peripheral blood. V gene TRBV5-1 combines with J gene TRBJ1-2; 10 nucleotides align to TRBD1. The clonotype comes from a woman of 80 years or more with COVID-19, enrolled during active disease. In DNA, the CDR3 is TGCGCCAGCAGCTTGGGACAGGGGGCTCAAGGCTACACCTTC. Protein sequence: CASSLGQGAQGYTF.